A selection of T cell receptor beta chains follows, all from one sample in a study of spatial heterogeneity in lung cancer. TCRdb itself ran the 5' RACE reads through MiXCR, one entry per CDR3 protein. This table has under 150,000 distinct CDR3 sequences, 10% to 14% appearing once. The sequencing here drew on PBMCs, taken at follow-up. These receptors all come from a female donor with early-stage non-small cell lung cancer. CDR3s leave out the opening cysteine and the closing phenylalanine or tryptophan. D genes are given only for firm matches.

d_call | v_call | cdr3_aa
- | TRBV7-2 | ASSPQGSSAKNIQY
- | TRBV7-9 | ASSLGWGALYNEQF
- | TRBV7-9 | ASSFTGTDGYT
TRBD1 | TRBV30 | AWSVGDRLNEKLF
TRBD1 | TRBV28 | ASRDNRGNNSPLH
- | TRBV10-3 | AISWSSANYGYT
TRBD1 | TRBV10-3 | AISTQGMGYGQY
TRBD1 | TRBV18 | ASSLRTGSNEKLF
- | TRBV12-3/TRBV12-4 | ASSKVPPGANVLT
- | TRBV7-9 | ASSRGRYQPQH
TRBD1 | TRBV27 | ASRGQGASQPQH
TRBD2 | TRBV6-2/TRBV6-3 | ASSYIETGLAFYNEQF
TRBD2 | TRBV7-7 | ASSLGPAGRLTDTQY
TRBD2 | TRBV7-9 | ASSPGLAGVTDTQY
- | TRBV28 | ASSVPPVGEQY
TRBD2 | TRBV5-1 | ASSSSGRKYNEQF
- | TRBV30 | AWSLQGETEAF
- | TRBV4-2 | ASSQGQGNNYGYGYT
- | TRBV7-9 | ASSLVEGSDEQF
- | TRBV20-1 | SAPRETQY
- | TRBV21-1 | ARDRVFDGYT
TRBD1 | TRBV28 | ASRGQGVHEQY
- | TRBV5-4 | ASSLARASSYNEQF
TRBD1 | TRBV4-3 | ASSLDRASGANVLT
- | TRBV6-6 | ASTLGENTEAF
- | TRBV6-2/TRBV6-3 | ASSSPYRLLNTEAF
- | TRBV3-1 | ASSQATILVETQY
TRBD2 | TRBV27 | ASSLRGLATNEQF
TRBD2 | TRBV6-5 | ASSYSPSGSTNEQF
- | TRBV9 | ASSVGFGTDTQY
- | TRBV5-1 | ASSLVSGSGPETQY
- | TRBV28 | ASTPDASGNTIY
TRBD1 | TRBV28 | ASTSRAGGDSPLH
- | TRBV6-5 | ASSQGSGYT
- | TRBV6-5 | ASSYHGETQY
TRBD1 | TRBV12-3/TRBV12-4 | ASSPQGGGTEAF
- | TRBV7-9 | ASSPGNYNEQF
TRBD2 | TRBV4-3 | ASSPTSGSAEQF
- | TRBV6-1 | ASSGPDVLRTNQPQH
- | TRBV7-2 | ASSPGGSLNEQF
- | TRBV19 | ASAGAPIVSGANVLT
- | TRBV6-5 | ASSYSRQGRGEQF
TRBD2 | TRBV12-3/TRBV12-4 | ASMTSGINEQF
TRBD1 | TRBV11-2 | ASSPGGQGSDEQF
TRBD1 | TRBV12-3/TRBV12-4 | ASSSGTAYGYT
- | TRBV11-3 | ASSFGRDNTEAF
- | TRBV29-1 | SVGGRAGALFGSSYEQY
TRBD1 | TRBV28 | ASSWGGQEYGYT
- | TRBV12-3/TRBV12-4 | ASTRWGAPSREQY